This note documents a single TCR beta chain sequence. This clonotype was found many times. The antigen this receptor binds is unknown. Base-call qualities are not available, and no considerably larger clone is one nucleotide away. Taken from cysteine to phenylalanine, the CDR3 has 14 residues. Only the CDR3 region is kept as DNA, spanning 42 bases read in frame from base 1. Relative to germline, V is missing 3 bases and J is missing 6 bases, with 4 bases of the junction outside any gene match. Based on the germline V gene (reference sequence), the CDR1 and CDR2 sequences are DFQATT and SNEGSKA. This record belongs to a study of patients and donors after allogeneic stem cell transplantation (TCRdb year 2020). The library was produced with RT-PCR. Sequenced on a NextSeq 550. Clones were called with MiXCR by TCRdb after fastp trimmed the public reads at Q25, and only in-frame beta chains were retained. Each entry merges the rows of one CDR3 protein and shows their most common DNA and genes. The sample table contains about 87,000 distinct CDR3 sequences; only one count was recorded for around 5% of them. The ten top clones hold about 2.5% of the sample.

The receptor comes from a human donor who was either an allogeneic HSCT recipient or a stem cell or donor lymphocyte infusion donor (not recorded which). It is not recorded whose cells these are; they may come from a transplant donor. The V and J segments used are TRBV20-1 and TRBJ1-4; TRBD1 agrees with 10 junctional bases. Specimen: blood, either unsorted or a sorted T cell fraction (not recorded which). The CDR3 has the sequence CSASHGTGDEKLFF. The DNA sequence follows: TGCAGTGCTAGCCACGGGACAGGGGATGAAAAACTGTTTTTT.